What follows are 11 T cell receptor beta chains derived from one specimen sequenced in a study of cytomegalovirus exposure and HLA in healthy donors. With 60 Vbeta and 13 Jbeta primers, the PCR was carried out. Profiled with immunoSEQ multiplex PCR; TCRdb holds only in-frame clones, not every one. The table has more than 80,000 clones, roughly 71% seen once. The material sequenced was PBMCs. Source of these receptors: a man aged 45-60 years in good health and CMV-seronegative.

The CDR3 DNA is TGCAGTGCTAGCCCAGGCACTGGCTACACCTTC. Its translation is CSASPGTGYTF. V and J are TRBV20-1 and TRBJ1-2; D not certain. This CDR3 comprises 11 residues. Trimming left V 3 bases short and J 7 bases short, with 9 bases between. Germline values: CDR1 DFQATT, CDR2 SNEGSKA (reference sequence).

This clone has a handful of counts. V and J are TRBV30 and TRBJ1-3; the D gene is possibly TRBD1 (6 bases). V gave up 2 bases and J gave up 8 bases, with 13 bases separating them. Germline V gene sequence: CDR1 GTSNPN, CDR2 SVGIG (reference sequence). The CDR3 sequence is 13 residues long. Written as DNA, the CDR3 is TGTGCCTGGAGTAGGACAGTCGGAGACACCATATATTTT. Amino acids: CAWSRTVGDTIYF.

This clone was counted only a few times. The CDR3 region has the DNA TGCAGCTTTAGACAGGGCTGGGAGACCCAGTACTTC. Translated: CSFRQGWETQYF. The V call is TRBV29-1, the J call TRBJ2-5, with 7 positions matching TRBD1. The length of the CDR3 is 12 residues. CDR1 is SQVTM, CDR2 ANQGSEA, per germline. V was clipped by 8 bases and J by 5 bases; unmatched bases: 8.

The chain employs TRBV6-5 and TRBJ2-5, with 9 nucleotides matching TRBD2. Trimming took 2 bases from V and 5 from J; bases not matched to a gene: 9. Looked up from germline, CDR1 is MNHEY and CDR2 is SVGAGI. This CDR3 region has 16 residues. The CDR3 nucleotides read TGTGCCAGCAGTTACGGTGGCGGGGGGGCCGGTGAGACCCAGTACTTC. It codes for CASSYGGGGAGETQYF.

This clone was seen once. This chain joins TRBV7-2 and TRBJ1-6, with 8 bases matching TRBD1. CDR3 length equals 15 residues. Germline V CDR1 and CDR2: SGHTA, FQGNSA. With 5 bases clipped from V and 10 bases from J, the junction kept 10 bases outside the gene matches. CDR3 bases: TGTGCCAGCAGCCCCCTTGCCAGGGGGCAATCACCCCTCCACTTT. As protein: CASSPLARGQSPLHF.

The chain employs TRBV18 and TRBJ1-1; 8 bases are shared with TRBD1. V gave up 3 bases and J gave up 0 bases; unmatched junction bases: 6. The germline V gene has CDR1 KGHSH and CDR2 LQKENI. CDR3 size: 16 residues. The CDR3 DNA follows: TGTGCCAGCTCACCGGACAGGGTTATAATGAACACTGAAGCTTTCTTT. Translating it yields CASSPDRVIMNTEAFF.

J is TRBJ2-4 and V is TRBV5-1; 7 bases are shared with TRBD1. V shed 0 bases, J shed 6 bases, and the junction held 12 bases outside the gene matches. Per germline, CDR1 SGHRS and CDR2 YFSETQ. This CDR3 spans 17 amino acids. CDR3 nucleotides: TGCGCCAGCAGCTTGGGAAGCGGACAGGATATTGGAAACATTCAGTACTTC. This encodes CASSLGSGQDIGNIQYF.

J is TRBJ2-7 and V is TRBV6-5, with TRBD2 as a possible D gene (5 bases). Between the trimmed V and J ends, which lost 0 bases and 5 bases, there was a span of 17 bases. From germline, CDR1 is MNHEY and CDR2 SVGAGI. This CDR3 has 16 amino acids. The CDR3 sequence is CASSYSAYRTRNEQYF. The DNA of the CDR3 is TGTGCCAGCAGTTACTCCGCGTATAGGACTCGCAACGAGCAGTACTTC.

The chain is built from TRBV11-2 and TRBJ2-7; 10 nucleotides align to TRBD1. This CDR3 is 18 amino acids long. CDR1 SGHAT and CDR2 FQNNGV come from the germline V gene. The V gene end was trimmed by 5 bases and the J gene end by 6 bases; junction bases not matched to a gene: 19. The CDR3 here is CASSPGQGPTNGPAEQYV. In DNA, the CDR3 is TGTGCCAGCAGCCCGGGACAGGGGCCGACTAACGGTCCAGCCGAGCAGTACGTC.

This clone showed up just a few times. The chain employs TRBV28 and TRBJ1-5; TRBD1 is a possible D gene (6 bases). With 7 bases removed from V and 5 bases from J, the gap between germline ends came to 18 bases. CDR1 MDHEN and CDR2 SYDVKM come from the germline V gene. This CDR3 region has 15 residues. The CDR3 reads CASTPGGDNYQPQHF. DNA for the CDR3: TGTGCCAGCACCCCCGGGGGGGACAACTATCAGCCCCAGCATTTT.

This sequence joins TRBV7-2 and TRBJ1-6, with TRBD1 identical over 7 bases. The CDR3 sequence is 15 residues long. Germline-derived CDR1 and CDR2 are SGHTA and FQGNSA. V dropped 5 bases and J dropped 9; count of bases not matched to a gene: 10. DNA of the CDR3: TGTGCCAGCAGCCGGGGGAACAGGGGCAGTTCACCCCTCCACTTT. The encoded protein is CASSRGNRGSSPLHF.